Below are 32 T cell receptor beta chains sequenced from a single sample in a study of shared clonotypes between healthy human individuals. Only CD45RO-negative cells positively selected for CCR7 counted as naive CD8 cells, so terminally differentiated effector memory CD45RA+ cells were excluded. Only in-frame clones appear in the TCRdb table, and some are missing; sequencing was by immunoSEQ multiplex PCR. The sample contains about 800,000 clones, 90% to 98% of which appear only once. Material for sequencing was naive CD8+ T cells sorted from blood. These receptors all come from a man in his thirties or forties in good health.

This chain joins TRBV18 and TRBJ2-1; D ambiguous. Deletions cut 8 bases from V and 0 bases from J, with 14 bases between. The CDR3 extends over 15 amino acids. The V gene's germline CDR1 is KGHSH and CDR2 LQKENI. The CDR3 coding sequence is TGTGCCAGCCACGCTGGGCCAAGCTCCTACAATGAGCAGTTCTTC. The encoded protein is CASHAGPSSYNEQFF.

V and J are TRBV27 and TRBJ1-4; D is unclear. Germline V gives CDR1 MNHEY, CDR2 SMNVEV (reference sequence). V was shortened by 6 bases and J by 7 bases, with 21 bases between the two germline ends. CDR3 length: 16 residues. The CDR3 is CASSYSQSGGIEKLFF. The CDR3 DNA reads as TGTGCCAGCAGCTATTCACAGTCGGGAGGAATTGAAAAACTGTTTTTT.

The chain combines TRBV21-1 with TRBJ1-2. TRBV21-1 is a pseudogene segment. The CDR3 consists of 17 residues. The CDR3 sequence is CASSKVPPNGDNYGYTF. The CDR3 DNA follows: TGTGCCAGCAGCAAAGTACCACCCAACGGCGATAACTATGGCTACACCTTC.

This chain joins TRBV2 and TRBJ1-5; no definite D call. Trimming shortened V by 3 bases and J by 2 bases, and 2 bases separated the two germline ends. CDR3 size: 12 residues. Germline CDR1 reads SNHLY; CDR2 reads FYNNEI. CDR3 in DNA: TGTGCCAGCAGTGACGGCAATCAGCCCCAGCATTTT. It specifies CASSDGNQPQHF.

The V call is TRBV7-9, the J call TRBJ2-7; weak D call: TRBD1 (6 bases). Trimming removed 1 base at V and 0 bases at J, with 10 bases between. This CDR3 contains 15 residues. Germline V lookup: CDR1 SEHNR, CDR2 FQNEAQ (reference sequence). CDR3 sequence: CASSLDGGPSYEQYF. CDR3 nucleotides: TGTGCCAGCAGCTTAGATGGGGGCCCCTCCTACGAGCAGTACTTC.

In its sample, this clone was seen a few times. The chain has TRBV29-1 and TRBJ2-7; the match to TRBD2 covers 8 bases. Germline-derived CDR1 and CDR2 are SQVTM and ANQGSEA. The length of the CDR3 is 13 residues. V trimming: 5 bases; J trimming: 1 base; junction bases outside the gene matches: 4. As DNA, the CDR3 is TGCAGCGTTACTAGCGGCCAGTCCTACGAGCAGTACTTC. Translation: CSVTSGQSYEQYF.

This chain links TRBV4-1 with TRBJ2-7; 8 nucleotides match TRBD1. This CDR3 is built from 16 residues. The V gene end was trimmed by 3 bases and the J gene end by 7 bases; junction bases not matched to a gene: 14. The germline CDR1 and CDR2 sequences are MGHRA and YSYEKL. The CDR3 region has the DNA TGCGCCAGCAGCCAGGGAGGACAGGGCGGGGTGTGGGAGCAGTACTTC. Encoded protein: CASSQGGQGGVWEQYF.

The genes are TRBV5-1 and TRBJ1-4; D may be TRBD1 (5 bases). The CDR3 is 14 amino acids. The V end lost 4 bases, the J end lost 7 bases, and 14 bases lay between the germline ends. Germline V gives CDR1 SGHRS, CDR2 YFSETQ. CDR3 sequence reads: CASSEGLSVEKLFF. The DNA for the CDR3 is TGCGCCAGCAGCGAGGGGTTGTCAGTTGAAAAACTGTTTTTT.

The chain carries TRBV28 and TRBJ2-1; 7 bases map to TRBD1. CDR1 is MDHEN and CDR2 is SYDVKM in the germline V gene. This CDR3 region has 15 residues. The junction had 5 bases not matched to a gene; V was cut back by 5 bases and J by 1 base. CDR3 coding DNA: TGTGCCAGCAGTCCCGGGACAGCATCCTACAATGAGCAGTTCTTC. Translating it yields CASSPGTASYNEQFF.

V and J are TRBV4-1 and TRBJ2-2, with TRBD2 matching over 9 bases. CDR3 length: 16 residues. Germline V gene sequence: CDR1 MGHRA, CDR2 YSYEKL. The ends lost 3 bases at V and 3 bases at J; junction bases unmatched: 5. The CDR3 here is CASSHRIAGDTGELFF. In DNA, the CDR3 is TGCGCCAGCAGCCATCGTATAGCGGGGGACACCGGGGAGCTGTTTTTT.

The chain couples TRBV7-9 to TRBJ2-1, with D possibly matching TRBD1 (5 bases). The CDR3 sequence is 16 residues long. CDR1 is SEHNR and CDR2 is FQNEAQ in the germline V gene (reference sequence). V lost 2 bases to trimming and J lost 4 bases, with 15 bases between them. CDR3 loop: CASSLSGLVLYNEQFF. The CDR3 DNA reads as TGTGCCAGCAGCTTATCAGGGCTAGTCCTGTACAATGAGCAGTTCTTC.

The genes are TRBV4-3 and TRBJ2-5, with D unresolved. V shed 0 bases and J shed 4 bases, with 9 bases lying between them. In germline, CDR1 is LGHNA, CDR2 YSLEER. This CDR3 is 14 amino acids long. The CDR3 nucleotides are TGCGCCAGCAGCCAAGATCGGCAGGCAGAGACCCAGTACTTC. Amino acids: CASSQDRQAETQYF.

The chain has TRBV7-9 and TRBJ2-2, with D tentatively TRBD2 (6 bases). V dropped 8 bases and J dropped 0 bases, with 13 bases sitting between them. Germline CDR1 SEHNR, CDR2 FQNEAQ (reference sequence). The CDR3 totals 15 residues. The CDR3 region is CASFAGLANTGELFF. For the CDR3, the DNA is TGTGCCAGCTTTGCGGGGCTAGCGAACACCGGGGAGCTGTTTTTT.

V usage is TRBV5-1 and J usage is TRBJ1-4, with D possibly matching TRBD1 (5 bases). The CDR3 is 15 residues long. Germline CDR1 is SGHRS and CDR2 is YFSETQ. The V and J ends lost 2 bases and 0 bases respectively, with 8 bases between them. CDR3 in DNA: TGCGCCAGCAGCTTTGGGGCTGCAACTAATGAAAAACTGTTTTTT. Translated: CASSFGAATNEKLFF.

The chain is built from TRBV9 and TRBJ1-4; a possible D gene is TRBD1 (5 bases). Germline V lookup: CDR1 SGDLS, CDR2 YYNGEE. Between the trimmed V and J ends, which lost 2 bases and 4 bases, there was a span of 9 bases. The CDR3 contains 14 residues. CDR3 in amino acids: CASSVTGGNEKLFF. In DNA form, the CDR3 reads TGTGCCAGCAGCGTCACAGGAGGTAATGAAAAACTGTTTTTT.

To note about this clone: Other DNA sequences from this sample encode an identical CDR3 as well. This CDR3 is CASRNEQAPNTEAFF. As DNA, the CDR3 is TGTGCCAGCAGGAACGAGCAGGCCCCGAACACTGAAGCTTTCTTT. The chain joins TRBV2 to TRBJ1-1; D is ambiguous. Germline values: CDR1 SNHLY, CDR2 FYNNEI. The CDR3 spans 15 residues. The V end was cut by 6 bases, the J end by 1 base, with 15 bases between.

The J gene is TRBJ2-7, the V gene TRBV7-9, with TRBD1 as a possible D gene (5 bases). V was trimmed by 1 base and J by 6 bases, leaving 13 bases between them. The germline V gene encodes CDR1 SEHNR and CDR2 FQNEAQ (reference sequence). The length of the CDR3 is 14 residues. The CDR3 sequence is CASSLDDRTGEQYF. In DNA, the CDR3 is TGTGCCAGCAGCTTAGACGACAGAACCGGCGAGCAGTACTTC.

The chain carries TRBV9 and TRBJ2-7; D is perhaps TRBD1 (6 bases). V lost 3 bases, J lost 0 bases, and 7 bases lay in between. Germline CDR1 and CDR2: SGDLS and YYNGEE. The CDR3 is made up of 13 amino acids. The CDR3: CASSGDNSYEQYF. In DNA form, the CDR3 reads TGTGCCAGCAGCGGGGACAACTCCTACGAGCAGTACTTC.

This sequence joins TRBV6-5 and TRBJ2-6; D is unresolved. With 6 bases removed from V and 1 base from J, the gap between germline ends came to 7 bases. This CDR3 region has 14 residues. CDR1 MNHEY and CDR2 SVGAGI come from the germline V gene. CDR3 protein: CASSPLSGANVLTF. CDR3 nucleotide sequence: TGTGCCAGCAGCCCATTGTCTGGGGCCAACGTCCTGACTTTC.

The chain combines TRBV4-1 with TRBJ1-5; a possible D gene is TRBD1 (6 bases). The V gene lost 0 bases and the J gene lost 0 bases, with 9 bases spanning the gap. The CDR3 has 16 residues. Germline CDR1 reads MGHRA; CDR2 reads YSYEKL. DNA for the CDR3: TGCGCCAGCAGCCAAGAGTCAGGGGATAGCAATCAGCCCCAGCATTTT. It translates to CASSQESGDSNQPQHF.

The chain joins TRBV2 to TRBJ2-2; no firm D call. Trimming stripped 2 bases from V and 4 bases from J, with 8 bases between. CDR1 and CDR2 (germline): SNHLY, FYNNEI. The CDR3 length is 14 residues. CDR3 in amino acids: CASSERLVTGELFF. The CDR3, as DNA: TGTGCCAGCAGTGAAAGGCTAGTCACCGGGGAGCTGTTTTTT.

The rearrangement uses TRBV7-9 and TRBJ2-1, with 11 bases that match TRBD2. Germline CDR1 and CDR2: SEHNR and FQNEAQ (reference sequence). The ends lost 4 bases at V and 8 bases at J; junction bases unmatched: 10. The CDR3 contains 16 residues. The CDR3 DNA is TGTGCCAGCAGCTCCGGGACTAGCGGAGGGCGTCATGAGCAGTTCTTC. Protein sequence: CASSSGTSGGRHEQFF.

The chain combines TRBV6-1 with TRBJ1-2; a possible D gene is TRBD1 (5 bases). Trimming cost V 6 bases and J 4 bases, with 9 bases left between them. The CDR3 is 12 residues long. From germline, CDR1 is MNHNS and CDR2 SASEGT. The CDR3 coding sequence is TGTGCCAGCAGAGCAGGGTCCTATGGCTACACCTTC. This gives the protein CASRAGSYGYTF.

V gene TRBV5-8 combines with J gene TRBJ2-7; no clear D. The V gene's germline CDR1 is SGHTS and CDR2 YDEGEE. Trimming removed 0 bases at V and 4 bases at J, with 11 bases between. The CDR3 covers 14 residues. The CDR3 bases are TGTGCCAGCAGCTTGGCAAGCCTGGGGTACGAGCAGTACTTC. Protein: CASSLASLGYEQYF.

The chain couples TRBV10-3 to TRBJ1-1, with unresolved D. This CDR3 has 12 amino acids. Germline CDR1 is ENHRY and CDR2 is SYGVKD. V gave up 10 bases and J gave up 1 base, with 10 bases separating them. The chain's CDR3 is CATGPENTEAFF. In nucleotides, the CDR3 is TGTGCCACCGGGCCAGAGAACACTGAAGCTTTCTTT.

The chain couples TRBV7-6 to TRBJ2-5, with D perhaps matching TRBD1 or TRBD2 (5 bases each). Germline V gene sequence: CDR1 SGHVS, CDR2 FNYEAQ. With 3 bases removed from V and 2 bases from J, the gap between germline ends came to 10 bases. CDR3 length: 14 residues. The CDR3 DNA reads TGTGCCAGCAGCTTCTCTTGGGGGCAAGAGACCCAGTACTTC. This codes for CASSFSWGQETQYF.

This rearrangement joins TRBV19 to TRBJ2-3; the D gene is possibly TRBD2 (5 bases). The CDR3 contains 15 residues. The V end lost 3 bases, the J end lost 2 bases, and 12 bases lay between the germline ends. Germline V lookup: CDR1 LNHDA, CDR2 SQIVND (reference sequence). CDR3 coding DNA: TGTGCCAGTAGTATCCCTAGCAGACCCACAGATACGCAGTATTTT. Protein: CASSIPSRPTDTQYF.

This chain connects TRBV6-5 to TRBJ1-3; a weak D match, TRBD1 (5 bases). Germline loops: CDR1 MNHEY, CDR2 SVGAGI. This CDR3 comprises 15 residues. The V and J ends lost 2 bases and 1 base respectively, with 9 bases between them. For the CDR3, the DNA is TGTGCCAGCAGTTACGGCGGGGGATCTGGAAACACCATATATTTT. Residues: CASSYGGGSGNTIYF.

The rearrangement joins TRBV27 to TRBJ2-3, with a tentative D call TRBD2 (6 bases). With 2 bases removed from V and 4 bases from J, the gap between germline ends came to 10 bases. The CDR3 has 14 residues. Germline V lookup: CDR1 MNHEY, CDR2 SMNVEV (reference sequence). The CDR3 nucleotides are TGTGCCAGCAGTTTACTCGGGAGCGCAGATACGCAGTATTTT. It is translated as CASSLLGSADTQYF.

The chain links TRBV28 to TRBJ2-1; 11 bases line up with TRBD2. Germline V CDR1 and CDR2: MDHEN, SYDVKM. This CDR3 has 17 amino acids. Germline trimming cut 5 bases from V and 9 bases from J; bases unmatched to any gene: 15. Written as DNA, the CDR3 is TGTGCCAGCAGTCCCCGTTTAGCGGGAGGGCGGGGGAGTGAGCAGTTCTTC. Translation gives CASSPRLAGGRGSEQFF.

V and J are TRBV5-6 and TRBJ1-2, with D uncertain. The germline V gene encodes CDR1 SGHDT and CDR2 YYEEEE. This CDR3 has 14 amino acids. Trimming removed 4 bases from V and 10 bases from J, with 20 bases in between. The CDR3 here is CASSLTHVAALYTF. The CDR3 DNA reads TGTGCCAGCAGCCTCACCCACGTCGCGGCCCTCTACACCTTC.

The rearrangement joins TRBV18 to TRBJ2-2; D is possibly TRBD1 (6 bases). Germline-derived CDR1 and CDR2 are KGHSH and LQKENI. This CDR3 has 17 amino acids. The V end was cut by 1 base, the J end by 1 base, with 13 bases between. The CDR3 nucleotides are TGTGCCAGCTCACCACGACCCGGACAGATGAACACCGGGGAGCTGTTTTTT. Protein sequence: CASSPRPGQMNTGELFF. Combining the CDR3 with reference TRBV18 and TRBJ2-2 gives the whole variable domain NAGVMQNPRHLVRRRGQEARLRCSPMKGHSHVYWYRQLPEEGLKFMVYLQKENIIDESGMPKERFSAEFPKEGPSILRIQQVVRGDSAAYFCASSPRPGQMNTGELFFGEGSRLTVL.